What follows are 32 T cell receptor beta chains derived from one specimen sequenced in a study of early T cells in non-severe SARS-CoV-2 infection (dated by TCRdb to about 2021). The library was obtained by 5' RACE. Sequencing instrument: NextSeq 500. TCRdb handled the public reads itself, with Q25 trimming in fastp and clone calling in MiXCR, and kept productive beta chains. CDR3 protein sequences are deduplicated, and each keeps its most common genes and DNA. The table for this sample lists around 40,000 distinct CDR3 sequences; under 13% of them were counted only once. Roughly 9.7% of the sample is in the top ten clones. The sequenced sample consisted of whole blood. These receptors came from an adult who was a healthcare worker with PCR-confirmed SARS-CoV-2 infection or an uninfected control (not recorded which).

The gene calls are TRBV7-6 and TRBJ1-6, with D unresolved. V was clipped by 1 base and J by 5 bases, with 6 bases between them. Germline CDR1 SGHVS, CDR2 FNYEAQ. This CDR3 region has 14 residues. The CDR3: CASSLEQNNSPLHF. The CDR3 region has the DNA TGTGCCAGCAGCTTAGAACAGAATAATTCACCCCTCCACTTT.

This clonotype appeared many times. The chain carries TRBV6-4 and TRBJ2-3, with TRBD1 matching 9 bases. Germline values: CDR1 MRHNA, CDR2 SNTAGT. The CDR3 runs 15 residues. V shed 4 bases and J 4 bases; nucleotides not matched to a gene: 6. The DNA of the CDR3 is TGTGCCAGCAGTGTCACAGGGGGCGCATCAGATACGCAGTATTTT. It specifies CASSVTGGASDTQYF.

There are a few counts of this clonotype. The J gene is TRBJ2-5, the V gene TRBV29-1; 9 bases are shared with TRBD2. Germline CDR1 and CDR2: SQVTM and ANQGSEA. V lost 2 bases and J lost 4; bases outside the gene matches: 2. CDR3 length: 13 residues. The CDR3, as DNA: TGCAGCGTTGAAAAGACTAGCGGAGAGACCCAGTACTTC. Translating gives CSVEKTSGETQYF.

The sample holds many counts of this clonotype. The chain uses TRBV2 and TRBJ1-2; D remains ambiguous. The V gene's germline CDR1 is SNHLY and CDR2 FYNNEI. V lost 2 bases and J lost 2, with 12 bases in between. The CDR3 extends over 15 amino acids. CDR3 sequence reads: CASSEKSVTNYGYTF. As DNA, the CDR3 is TGTGCCAGCAGTGAAAAGTCCGTGACCAACTATGGCTACACCTTC. The full variable domain, completed using reference TRBV2 and TRBJ1-2, is EPEVTQTPSHQVTQMGQEVILRCVPISNHLYFYWYRQILGQKVEFLVSFYNNEISEKSEIFDDQFSVERPDGSNFTLKIRSTKLEDSAMYFCASSEKSVTNYGYTFGSGTRLTVV.

A single count supports this clonotype. This chain connects TRBV30 to TRBJ2-3; D remains ambiguous. The CDR3 is 13 residues long. CDR1 is GTSNPN and CDR2 is SVGIG in the germline V gene (reference sequence). Trimming removed 0 bases from V and 3 bases from J, with 7 bases in between. The CDR3 DNA follows: TGTGCCTGGAGTGTACGGAATACAGATACGCAGTATTTT. Residues: CAWSVRNTDTQYF. The whole variable domain, remainder taken from reference TRBV30 and TRBJ2-3, is SQTIHQWPATLVQPVGSPLSLECTVEGTSNPNLYWYRQAAGRGLQLLFYSVGIGQISSEVPQNLSASRPQDRQFILSSKKLLLSDSGFYLCAWSVRNTDTQYFGPGTRLTVL.

This clonotype was counted ten times or more. This rearrangement joins TRBV30 to TRBJ1-2; D is possibly TRBD1 (6 bases). Trimming removed 1 base from V and 2 bases from J, with 17 bases in between. This CDR3 has 16 amino acids. Germline CDR1 reads GTSNPN; CDR2 reads SVGIG (reference sequence). The CDR3 region has the DNA TGTGCCTGGAGTGGCCCCTACACAGGGAGCAACTATGGCTACACCTTC. Translated: CAWSGPYTGSNYGYTF.

This clonotype showed up many times. This rearrangement joins TRBV6-6 to TRBJ2-1; the match to TRBD1 covers 8 bases. Germline-derived CDR1 and CDR2 are MNHNY and SVGAGI (reference sequence). The CDR3 is 16 residues long. Germline trimming cut 6 bases from V and 8 bases from J; bases unmatched to any gene: 15. The CDR3 region is CASSYSEQGEQYEQFF. The CDR3, as DNA: TGTGCCAGCAGCTATTCAGAACAGGGGGAACAATATGAGCAGTTCTTC.

This clonotype was detected many times. This sequence joins TRBV19 and TRBJ1-5, with 8 bases identical to TRBD1. Germline CDR1 and CDR2: LNHDA and SQIVND (reference sequence). Losses at the gene ends were 5 bases for V and 5 bases for J; bases not matched to a gene: 2. The CDR3 spans 13 residues. The CDR3 here is CASSGTGDQPQHF. For the CDR3, the DNA is TGTGCCAGTAGTGGGACAGGAGATCAGCCCCAGCATTTT.

This clonotype was counted at least ten times. The chain is built from TRBV5-4 and TRBJ2-6; weak D call: TRBD1 (5 bases). The CDR3 runs to 17 residues. Germline loops: CDR1 SGHNT, CDR2 YYREEE (reference sequence). Trimming shortened V by 0 bases and J by 1 base, and 11 bases separated the two germline ends. CDR3 coding DNA: TGTGCCAGCAGCTTGGCCCCGACAGTATCTGGGGCCAACGTCCTGACTTTC. Amino acids: CASSLAPTVSGANVLTF.

The table lists this clonotype with many counts. The chain uses TRBV6-6 and TRBJ2-7, with D perhaps TRBD2 (6 bases). In germline, CDR1 is MNHNY, CDR2 SVGAGI (reference sequence). The CDR3 covers 15 residues. V shed 7 bases and J shed 0 bases, with 16 bases lying between them. For the CDR3, the DNA is TGTGCCAGCATTCTCTTGCCCGGGAGCTCCTACGAGCAGTACTTC. Encoded protein: CASILLPGSSYEQYF.

This clonotype counts as medium-sized. This chain uses TRBV12-3 or TRBV12-4 with TRBJ2-1, with 8 positions matching TRBD2. This CDR3 region has 16 residues. Trimming at V came to 1 base and at J to 4 bases, leaving 6 bases not matched to a gene. CDR3 in DNA: TGTGCCAGCAGTTTAGTAGCGGGGTTCGGGTACAATGAGCAGTTCTTC. Translated, it gives CASSLVAGFGYNEQFF.

The chain joins TRBV7-2 to TRBJ2-3; TRBD2 matches 10 bases. The CDR3 covers 17 residues. Germline loops: CDR1 SGHTA, CDR2 FQGNSA. V was pared by 2 bases and J by 0 bases, with 5 bases of the junction left unmatched. CDR3 sequence (DNA): TGTGCCAGCAGCTTACCGCAGCGGGGGGGGAGCACAGATACGCAGTATTTT. This encodes CASSLPQRGGSTDTQYF.

CDR3 amino acids: CAWSTVGYEQYF. The CDR3, as DNA: TGTGCCTGGAGTACCGTCGGCTACGAGCAGTACTTC. The chain has TRBV30 and TRBJ2-7; D unresolved. The CDR3 extends over 12 amino acids. With 2 bases removed from V and 3 bases from J, the gap between germline ends came to 8 bases. Germline lookup yields CDR1 GTSNPN and CDR2 SVGIG (reference sequence).

The table lists this clonotype with many counts. The chain combines TRBV7-9 with TRBJ2-1, with D perhaps assigned TRBD1 or TRBD2 (6 bases each). The CDR3 has 15 amino acids. CDR1 is SEHNR and CDR2 is FQNEAQ in the germline V gene (reference sequence). V lost 5 bases to trimming and J lost 8 bases, with 19 bases between them. The CDR3 DNA reads TGTGCCAGCAGCCCAGTTGAGGGGGGTAAGGATGAGCAGTTCTTC. Translated: CASSPVEGGKDEQFF.

The chain joins TRBV24-1 to TRBJ2-7; D gene uncertain. Germline V gene lookup returns CDR1 KGHDR and CDR2 SFDVKD. V lost 0 bases, J lost 4 bases, and 6 bases lay in between. The CDR3 runs 13 residues. CDR3 amino acids: CATSDLAGYEQYF. The CDR3 nucleotides read TGTGCCACCAGTGATTTGGCCGGGTACGAGCAGTACTTC.

The table lists this clonotype with many counts. The chain links TRBV11-1 to TRBJ2-1, with 9 bases matching TRBD1. V lost 6 bases and J lost 8; bases outside the gene matches: 14. The CDR3 covers 16 residues. Germline V lookup: CDR1 SGHAT, CDR2 FQDESV (reference sequence). CDR3 nucleotide sequence: TGTGCCAGCAGTCCCAACAGGGGGCTAAGGAACGATGAGCAGTTCTTC. The encoded protein is CASSPNRGLRNDEQFF.

This clonotype was seen more than once but under ten times. V and J are TRBV24-1 and TRBJ1-1; TRBD1 might be the D (6 bases). From germline, CDR1 is KGHDR and CDR2 SFDVKD. The CDR3 consists of 13 residues. V was trimmed by 2 bases and J by 7 bases, leaving 10 bases between them. CDR3 amino acids: CATSDWTAGEAFF. The CDR3 nucleotides are TGTGCCACCAGTGATTGGACAGCAGGTGAAGCTTTCTTT.

This clonotype was seen a handful of times. This chain links TRBV7-6 with TRBJ1-4; the match to TRBD1 covers 8 bases. The germline V gene encodes CDR1 SGHVS and CDR2 FNYEAQ. V lost 2 bases and J lost 6; bases outside the gene matches: 2. The CDR3 covers 14 residues. CDR3 in amino acids: CASSLSQGDEKLFF. In nucleotides, the CDR3 is TGTGCCAGCAGCTTATCACAGGGGGATGAAAAACTGTTTTTT.

The sample holds many counts of this clonotype. This CDR3 reads CASSDRDTEQYF. The CDR3 DNA is TGTGCCAGCTCGGACAGGGACACAGAGCAGTACTTC. The chain couples TRBV18 to TRBJ2-7; 8 bases align to TRBD1. CDR1 and CDR2 (germline): KGHSH, LQKENI. This CDR3 is 12 amino acids long. With V trimmed by 6 bases and J by 7 bases, 5 bases remained unmatched.

This clonotype showed up many times. This rearrangement joins TRBV7-2 to TRBJ2-3; 8 bases line up with TRBD2. Per germline, CDR1 SGHTA and CDR2 FQGNSA. V shed 5 bases, J shed 5 bases, and the junction held 9 bases outside the gene matches. The CDR3 has 15 residues. The CDR3 is CASSPGGAAGDTQYF. The DNA for the CDR3 is TGTGCCAGCAGCCCCGGGGGGGCAGCCGGAGATACGCAGTATTTT.

The chain combines TRBV7-2 with TRBJ1-5; D unclear. The CDR3 sequence is 13 residues long. V gave up 2 bases and J gave up 1 base, with 3 bases separating them. In germline, CDR1 is SGHTA, CDR2 FQGNSA. The CDR3, as DNA: TGTGCCAGCAGCTTATGGAGCAATCAGCCCCAGCATTTT. This translates into CASSLWSNQPQHF.

This clonotype has just a few counts. The chain couples TRBV9 to TRBJ1-1; D not resolved. The V and J ends lost 4 bases and 1 base respectively, with 8 bases between them. The V gene's germline CDR1 is SGDLS and CDR2 YYNGEE. The CDR3 totals 13 residues. The CDR3 reads CASSLYPNTEAFF. The DNA for the CDR3 is TGTGCCAGCAGCCTCTATCCGAACACTGAAGCTTTCTTT.

This clonotype was counted ten times or more. The gene calls are TRBV4-2 and TRBJ2-5; 8 bases map to TRBD2. In germline, CDR1 is LGHNA, CDR2 YNFKEQ. This CDR3 has 17 amino acids. J lost 4 bases, V lost 3 bases, and 13 bases had no gene match. The DNA of the CDR3 is TGTGCCAGCAGCCACCCCGCGCCCGGACTAGCTAGAGAGACCCAGTACTTC. As protein: CASSHPAPGLARETQYF.

This clonotype was seen only a few times. This sequence joins TRBV20-1 and TRBJ1-1; no definite D call. Trimming cost V 3 bases and J 7 bases, with 21 bases left between them. CDR1 and CDR2 from the germline V gene are DFQATT and SNEGSKA (reference sequence). CDR3 length: 15 amino acids. In nucleotides, the CDR3 is TGCAGTGCTAGTCGATATGCGGAAGTTGTCGGTGAAGCTTTCTTT. It yields the protein CSASRYAEVVGEAFF.

This sequence joins TRBV10-3 and TRBJ2-1; unclear D gene. With 0 bases removed from V and 10 bases from J, the gap between germline ends came to 13 bases. CDR3 length: 14 residues. Germline CDR1 is ENHRY and CDR2 is SYGVKD. DNA for the CDR3: TGTGCCATCAGTGAGTCATTGACCTCCCAAGAGCAGTTCTTC. Its translation is CAISESLTSQEQFF.

The sample holds many counts of this clonotype. The V gene is TRBV18, the J gene TRBJ2-5; D is perhaps TRBD2 (5 bases). The germline CDR1 and CDR2 sequences are KGHSH and LQKENI. This CDR3 comprises 14 residues. Deletions cut 3 bases from V and 0 bases from J, with 8 bases between. The DNA of the CDR3 is TGTGCCAGCTCACCCGGAGCGGACCAAGAGACCCAGTACTTC. Protein sequence: CASSPGADQETQYF.

This clonotype was counted between two and nine times. The chain links TRBV20-1 to TRBJ2-4, with a tentative D call TRBD1 (6 bases). The CDR3 loop spans 15 amino acids. CDR1 is DFQATT and CDR2 is SNEGSKA in the germline V gene (reference sequence). V was shortened by 4 bases and J by 2 bases, with 15 bases between the two germline ends. CDR3 region: CSAMGALESKNIQYF. The CDR3 DNA is TGCAGTGCTATGGGGGCCCTAGAGTCCAAAAACATTCAGTACTTC.

This clonotype was found once. This sequence joins TRBV12-3 or TRBV12-4 and TRBJ2-7, with D possibly matching TRBD1 (5 bases). With 3 bases removed from V and 6 bases from J, the gap between germline ends came to 12 bases. The CDR3 totals 13 residues. The CDR3 here is CASSFSQVSEQYF. CDR3 sequence (DNA): TGTGCCAGCAGTTTTTCACAGGTTTCCGAGCAGTACTTC.

In this sample, this clonotype turned up many times. The V gene is TRBV24-1, the J gene TRBJ2-1, with 8 bases lining up with TRBD2. J gave up 5 bases and V 8 bases, and 7 bases lay outside the gene matches. The CDR3 totals 14 residues. Germline V lookup: CDR1 KGHDR, CDR2 SFDVKD. This chain's CDR3 is CATKEAGAHNEQFF. The CDR3, as DNA: TGTGCCACCAAAGAAGCGGGGGCTCACAATGAGCAGTTCTTC.

This clonotype came up many times. The chain employs TRBV7-2 and TRBJ2-2; D ambiguous. From germline, CDR1 is SGHTA and CDR2 FQGNSA. Trimming left V 1 base short and J 4 bases short, with 7 bases between. CDR3 length equals 14 residues. The CDR3 DNA follows: TGTGCCAGCAGCTTAGGCACCTCCACCGGGGAGCTGTTTTTT. It translates to CASSLGTSTGELFF.

This clonotype was seen many times. V usage is TRBV10-3 and J usage is TRBJ1-1; 10 nucleotides align to TRBD1. With V trimmed by 10 bases and J by 0 bases, 14 bases remained unmatched. The CDR3 loop spans 17 amino acids. CDR1 and CDR2 from the germline V gene are ENHRY and SYGVKD. CDR3 in amino acids: CASREGQGLGVNTEAFF. CDR3 bases: TGTGCCAGCCGCGAGGGACAGGGGCTGGGGGTGAACACTGAAGCTTTCTTT.

This clonotype was counted ten times or more. The chain recombines TRBV6-6 with TRBJ1-1; no clear D. The CDR3 is made up of 14 amino acids. CDR1 is MNHNY and CDR2 is SVGAGI in the germline V gene (reference sequence). V lost 5 bases, J lost 2 bases, and 12 bases lay in between. CDR3 bases: TGTGCCAGCAGTCACCGGACCGGAAACACTGAAGCTTTCTTT. Translation gives CASSHRTGNTEAFF.